Listed here are 24 T cell receptor beta chains from one sample, sequenced in a study of cytomegalovirus exposure and HLA in healthy donors. 60 Vbeta and 13 Jbeta primers were used in PCR. Produced via immunoSEQ multiplex PCR; TCRdb's table is partial and in-frame only. The sample shows 70,000 or so clones, roughly 68% of them seen only once. Input material: PBMCs. These receptors were taken from a woman aged 45-59 years in good health and CMV-seronegative.

This clone was observed a handful of times. The CDR3 protein is CASSLSDRVARRDREAEAFF. In nucleotides, the CDR3 is TGTGCCAGCAGTTTATCTGACCGGGTCGCTCGTAGGGACAGGGAGGCTGAAGCTTTCTTT. The chain has TRBV27 and TRBJ1-1; 9 bases map to TRBD1. There are 20 residues in the CDR3. The trim removed 0 bases at V and 6 bases at J, leaving 20 bases unmatched. In germline, CDR1 is MNHEY, CDR2 SMNVEV (reference sequence).

This clone was found a few times. V usage is TRBV18 and J usage is TRBJ1-1; a weak D match, TRBD1 (5 bases). CDR3 length equals 15 residues. From germline, CDR1 is KGHSH and CDR2 LQKENI. Trimming shortened V by 1 base and J by 4 bases, and 13 bases separated the two germline ends. DNA for the CDR3: TGTGCCAGCTCACCACAGGGTATGGGGGGCACTGAAGCTTTCTTT. Translation: CASSPQGMGGTEAFF.

The V gene is TRBV6-5, the J gene TRBJ1-2; D unresolved. Looked up from germline, CDR1 is MNHEY and CDR2 is SVGAGI. The CDR3 extends over 13 amino acids. The germline V and J ends were trimmed by 2 bases and 0 bases, with 4 bases remaining between them. DNA for the CDR3: TGTGCCAGCAGTTACGTAGCTAACTATGGCTACACCTTC. It codes for CASSYVANYGYTF.

The chain carries TRBV6-5 and TRBJ1-2, with TRBD1 matching over 11 bases. Per the germline V gene, CDR1 is MNHEY and CDR2 is SVGAGI. The CDR3 length is 15 residues. V lost 2 bases and J lost 5; bases outside the gene matches: 4. The CDR3 nucleotides read TGTGCCAGCAGTTACCCCGGACAGGGGGCGTATGGCTACACCTTC. Translation: CASSYPGQGAYGYTF.

The genes are TRBV19 and TRBJ2-5; TRBD1 is a possible D gene (7 bases). Germline V gives CDR1 LNHDA, CDR2 SQIVND (reference sequence). CDR3 length: 13 amino acids. Trimming took off 3 bases at V and 5 bases at J, with 10 bases between the two ends. The CDR3 is CASSIRGEETQYF. In nucleotides, the CDR3 is TGTGCCAGTAGTATCAGGGGGGAGGAGACCCAGTACTTC.

About this clone itself: The germline gene is not matched at one end of the junction; a read error may be the cause. The chain employs TRBV7-7 and TRBJ2-5, with D possibly matching TRBD2 (6 bases). The CDR3 has 16 residues. The germline gives CDR1 SSHAT, CDR2 FNYEAQ (reference sequence). Written as DNA, the CDR3 is TGTGCTAGCAGCTTAGGGCCAGCGGAGGGACAAGAGACCCAGTACTTC. This gives the protein CASSLGPAEGQETQYF.

V and J are TRBV28 and TRBJ2-7, with D possibly TRBD1 on 5 matching bases. Per the germline V gene, CDR1 is MDHEN and CDR2 is SYDVKM. This CDR3 region has 15 residues. Trimming took off 5 bases at V and 0 bases at J, with 14 bases between the two ends. The CDR3 DNA reads TGTGCCAGCAGTCTTCAGGGATCCCTCTCCTACGAGCAGTACTTC. This encodes CASSLQGSLSYEQYF.

The J gene is TRBJ2-1, the V gene TRBV11-3; perhaps TRBD2 as D (5 bases). The CDR3 contains 18 residues. The V gene's germline CDR1 is SGHNT and CDR2 YENEEA. Between the trimmed V and J ends, which lost 3 bases and 4 bases, there was a span of 22 bases. This chain's CDR3 is CASSFRFGERGEYNEQFF. In DNA form, the CDR3 reads TGTGCCAGCAGCTTCAGGTTCGGGGAACGGGGTGAATACAATGAGCAGTTCTTC. Full variable domain (rest looked up from reference TRBV11-3 and TRBJ2-1): EAGVVQSPRYKIIEKKQPVAFWCNPISGHNTLYWYLQNLGQGPELLIRYENEEAVDDSQLPKDRFSAERLKGVDSTLKIQPAELGDSAVYLCASSFRFGERGEYNEQFFGPGTRLTVL.

The J gene is TRBJ1-3, the V gene TRBV27; TRBD1 matches at 10 bases. The CDR3 runs 15 residues. V shed 5 bases, J shed 0 bases, and the junction held 1 base outside the gene matches. CDR1 is MNHEY and CDR2 is SMNVEV in the germline V gene (reference sequence). The CDR3: CASSRTGGSGNTIYF. In DNA, the CDR3 is TGTGCCAGCAGTCGGACAGGGGGCTCTGGAAACACCATATATTTT.

This clone was detected once. CDR3: CASSLTGGDGYTF. Here the CDR3 DNA reads TGCGCCAGCAGCTTGACAGGGGGCGATGGCTACACCTTC. This chain links TRBV5-1 with TRBJ1-2, with 9 bases lining up with TRBD1. V was pared by 1 base and J by 6 bases, with 1 base of the junction left unmatched. The CDR3 sequence is 13 residues long. CDR1 is SGHRS and CDR2 is YFSETQ in the germline V gene.

In its sample, this clone was seen a few times. This chain joins TRBV7-2 and TRBJ1-1; D is perhaps TRBD1 (5 bases). Germline lookup yields CDR1 SGHTA and CDR2 FQGNSA. The V and J ends lost 2 bases and 5 bases respectively, with 9 bases between them. This CDR3 comprises 13 residues. CDR3 amino acids: CASSLRRGTEAFF. The DNA of the CDR3 is TGTGCCAGCAGCTTAAGGCGGGGGACTGAAGCTTTCTTT. Looking up the rest from reference TRBV7-2 and TRBJ1-1 gives the full variable domain: GAGVSQSPSNKVTEKGKDVELRCDPISGHTALYWYRQSLGQGLEFLIYFQGNSAPDKSGLPSDRFSAERTGGSVSTLTIQRTQQEDSAVYLCASSLRRGTEAFFGQGTRLTVV.

The table lists this clone with a count of one. This chain uses TRBV4-2 with TRBJ2-7; the D gene is possibly TRBD2 (6 bases). The V gene's germline CDR1 is LGHNA and CDR2 YNFKEQ. Trimming stripped 4 bases from V and 1 base from J, with 20 bases between. This CDR3 is 17 amino acids long. CDR3 sequence reads: CASSPTAGRDRSYEQYF. Written as DNA, the CDR3 is TGTGCCAGCAGCCCGACGGCGGGGCGGGATAGGTCCTACGAGCAGTACTTC.

In this sample, this clone turned up a few times. The rearrangement uses TRBV2 and TRBJ2-7; 8 nucleotides match TRBD2. Germline values: CDR1 SNHLY, CDR2 FYNNEI. J lost 0 bases, V lost 4 bases, and 2 bases had no gene match. This CDR3 comprises 14 residues. CDR3 amino acids: CASSGTSNSYEQYF. In nucleotides, the CDR3 is TGTGCCAGCAGTGGGACTAGCAACTCCTACGAGCAGTACTTC.

This rearrangement joins TRBV5-6 to TRBJ1-2, with TRBD1 identical over 9 bases. Germline V gene sequence: CDR1 SGHDT, CDR2 YYEEEE. V lost 1 base, J lost 7 bases, and 5 bases stayed unmatched. The CDR3 has 14 amino acids. CDR3: CASSLNRGQGGYTF. DNA of the CDR3: TGTGCCAGCAGCTTGAACAGGGGGCAAGGTGGCTACACCTTC.

This clone was seen just once. V usage is TRBV5-6 and J usage is TRBJ1-3, with 8 nucleotides matching TRBD1. Looked up from germline, CDR1 is SGHDT and CDR2 is YYEEEE. The CDR3 runs to 17 residues. V shed 0 bases and J 6 bases; nucleotides not matched to a gene: 11. The CDR3 region has the DNA TGTGCCAGCAGCTTGGGGCCGACAGGGGCCCTGGTAAACACCATATATTTT. Protein sequence: CASSLGPTGALVNTIYF.

The rearrangement joins TRBV9 to TRBJ1-3, with D unresolved. CDR1 and CDR2 (germline): SGDLS, YYNGEE. This CDR3 has 16 amino acids. With 4 bases removed from V and 0 bases from J, the gap between germline ends came to 14 bases. In DNA, the CDR3 is TGTGCCAGCAGCCCCGGACCGACTAACTCTGGAAACACCATATATTTT. Protein product: CASSPGPTNSGNTIYF.

V usage is TRBV28 and J usage is TRBJ1-2; TRBD1 aligns across 9 bases. The CDR3 totals 15 residues. The junction had 9 bases not matched to a gene; V was cut back by 6 bases and J by 4 bases. The germline gives CDR1 MDHEN, CDR2 SYDVKM. In DNA form, the CDR3 reads TGTGCCAGCAGCTCGGACAGGGGAGAAATCTATGGCTACACCTTC. Its translation: CASSSDRGEIYGYTF.

This chain connects TRBV27 to TRBJ2-2; 8 bases agree with TRBD2. Trimming took 8 bases from V and 2 from J; bases not matched to a gene: 7. Per the germline V gene, CDR1 is MNHEY and CDR2 is SMNVEV (reference sequence). There are 15 residues in the CDR3. The CDR3 DNA sequence: TGTGCCAGCGGGACACTAGCGGACAACACCGGGGAGCTGTTTTTT. Its translation: CASGTLADNTGELFF.

The chain combines TRBV20-1 with TRBJ2-1; possibly TRBD2 for D (5 bases). V lost 8 bases to trimming and J lost 9 bases, with 8 bases between them. Germline V CDR1 and CDR2: DFQATT, SNEGSKA (reference sequence). The CDR3 totals 9 residues. The CDR3 loop reads CSWESEQFF. CDR3 DNA sequence: TGCAGTTGGGAGAGTGAGCAGTTCTTC.

This clone was seen only a few times. The chain employs TRBV25-1 and TRBJ1-4; D might be TRBD1 (5 bases). CDR1 and CDR2 (germline): MGHDK, SYGVNS. Trimming left V 2 bases short and J 7 bases short, with 17 bases between. The CDR3 loop spans 16 amino acids. The CDR3 protein is CASSEELRGPSEKLFF. The CDR3 nucleotides read TGTGCCAGCAGTGAAGAGTTGCGGGGCCCGAGTGAAAAACTGTTTTTT. Filled out from reference TRBV25-1 and TRBJ1-4, the complete variable domain reads EADIYQTPRYLVIGTGKKITLECSQTMGHDKMYWYQQDPGMELHLIHYSYGVNSTEKGDLSSESTVSRIRTEHFPLTLESARPSHTSQYLCASSEELRGPSEKLFFGSGTQLSVL.

The chain has TRBV6-5 and TRBJ2-1, with 8 bases that match TRBD2. CDR3 length: 15 amino acids. Per the germline V gene, CDR1 is MNHEY and CDR2 is SVGAGI. V lost 8 bases to trimming and J lost 4 bases; unmatched junction nucleotides: 10. The CDR3 is CASSYVSGGYNEQFF. The DNA of the CDR3 is TGTGCCAGCTCCTACGTCAGCGGGGGTTACAATGAGCAGTTCTTC.

This chain uses TRBV7-3 with TRBJ2-3, with a possible D match to TRBD2 (6 bases). This CDR3 contains 17 residues. V was pared by 5 bases and J by 1 base, with 19 bases between. CDR1 is SGHTA, CDR2 FQGTGA, per germline. The CDR3 loop is CASSESIYSGGTDTQYF. The CDR3 DNA sequence: TGTGCCAGCAGCGAGAGTATTTATAGCGGTGGCACAGATACGCAGTATTTT.

The V and J genes are TRBV6-6 and TRBJ1-1; TRBD1 matches 7 bases. Trimming cost V 0 bases and J 4 bases; bases outside gene matches: 8. Germline lookup yields CDR1 MNHNY and CDR2 SVGAGI (reference sequence). This CDR3 contains 16 residues. CDR3 loop: CASSYSIGGGGTEAFF. In DNA form, the CDR3 reads TGTGCCAGCAGTTACTCGATAGGGGGCGGCGGCACTGAAGCTTTCTTT.

In this sample, this clone turned up a few times. DNA for the CDR3: TGTGCCAGCAGTTCACCGGCGGGCTCTGGGGCCAACGTCCTGACTTTC. This sequence encodes CASSSPAGSGANVLTF. V gene TRBV28 combines with J gene TRBJ2-6; D may be TRBD2 (5 bases). Germline V gene lookup returns CDR1 MDHEN and CDR2 SYDVKM. CDR3 size: 16 residues. Between the trimmed V and J ends, which lost 4 bases and 0 bases, there was a span of 10 bases.